This TCR beta chain was documented in a study of blood T cell repertoires in COVID-19. Original data processing: How many nucleated cells were present was estimated from reference gene primer amplification. TCRdb's copy holds only in-frame clones and misses some; the assay was immunoSEQ multiplex PCR. V, J and clone size were drawn from that table, and D and trimming were deduced from the DNA. The sample records approximately 220,000 clones, roughly 86% being singletons. CDR1 is SGHTA, CDR2 FQGNSA, per germline. The CDR3 consists of 13 residues. Trimming pared 5 bases from V and 1 base from J, leaving 8 bases between.

The sequencing sample was made of PBMCs or T cells enriched from blood (not recorded which). The sequence was obtained from a woman aged 25 to 39 with acute COVID-19. V gene TRBV7-2 combines with J gene TRBJ1-1; a possible D gene is TRBD1 (5 bases). The CDR3 loop reads CASSTQGNTEAFF. The DNA for the CDR3 is TGTGCCAGCAGCACTCAGGGGAACACTGAAGCTTTCTTT. The variable domain in full, completed from reference TRBV7-2 and TRBJ1-1, reads GAGVSQSPSNKVTEKGKDVELRCDPISGHTALYWYRQSLGQGLEFLIYFQGNSAPDKSGLPSDRFSAERTGGSVSTLTIQRTQQEDSAVYLCASSTQGNTEAFFGQGTRLTVV.